The present entry profiles one T cell receptor (beta chain) with its context. Trimming took 3 bases from V and 2 from J; bases not matched to a gene: 13. The CDR3 is 18 residues long. CDR1 and CDR2 (germline): MNHNS, SASEGT. The sample belongs to a study of blood T cell repertoires in COVID-19. About the study: Donors in the United States, Italy and Spain gave samples during acute or convalescent COVID-19. Sources were T cells, B-cell-depleted T cells, or PBMCs; the material itself was cDNA or gDNA.

Original analysis: Estimation of nucleated cell counts was performed using reference gene primer amplification. This table comes from immunoSEQ multiplex PCR, and its TCRdb copy is limited to in-frame clones, with some not included. Clone size and V and J calls were adopted from that table, with D and trimming inferred from the DNA. Of about 130,000 clones listed, almost 80% were seen once; the top ten hold approximately 10%. Sequenced: peripheral blood. This receptor was taken from a man aged 60 to 75 who had recovered from COVID-19. The V and J genes are TRBV6-1 and TRBJ1-1; 9 bases line up with TRBD1. The CDR3 sequence: CASSDPSRTGVLNTEAFF. In DNA, the CDR3 is TGTGCCAGCAGTGATCCTTCGAGGACAGGGGTACTTAACACTGAAGCTTTCTTT.